This T cell receptor beta chain is drawn from a study of control samples from healthy donors and cancer patients. Trimming left V 3 bases short and J 0 bases short, with 12 bases between. This CDR3 contains 16 residues. The germline CDR1 and CDR2 sequences are SGHNT and YYREEE (reference sequence). The repertoire was sequenced with immunoSEQ multiplex PCR; TCRdb's copy has only in-frame clones and lacks some. The table records 90,000 to 100,000 clones, over 75% of them present only once. The receptor's source is a woman aged 18-35 years in good health. The sample consisted of blood. V gene TRBV5-4 combines with J gene TRBJ2-2; D could derive from TRBD1 or TRBD2 (6 bases each). Here the CDR3 DNA reads TGTGCCAGCAGCTCCTGGGGGGCTGCGAACACCGGGGAGCTGTTTTTT. This translates into CASSSWGAANTGELFF.